This T cell receptor beta chain was found in a study of technical replicates of blood from a handful of donors. Sequencing was performed with immunoSEQ multiplex PCR; in TCRdb, only in-frame clones are kept and a portion is missing. The sample shows approximately 73,000 clones, roughly 90% of them seen only once. Germline assignment: CDR1 SGHDN and CDR2 FVKESK. The CDR3 is 15 residues long. V lost 4 bases and J 1 base, leaving 13 bases between the germline ends. The TCR sequence derives from a human donor in good health. The sample was T cells isolated from PBMCs. The gene calls are TRBV14 and TRBJ2-5; no firm D call. For the CDR3, the DNA is TGTGCCAGCAGCCCCCTGGGCAGCTTCCAAGAGACCCAGTACTTC. As protein: CASSPLGSFQETQYF. The full variable domain, with the rest looked up from reference TRBV14 and TRBJ2-5, is EAGVTQFPSHSVIEKGQTVTLRCDPISGHDNLYWYRRVMGKEIKFLLHFVKESKQDESGMPNNRFLAERTGGTYSTLKVQPAELEDSGVYFCASSPLGSFQETQYFGPGTRLLVL.